Each of the 22 T cell receptor beta chains below was sequenced from the same sample in a study of T cells in localized non-small cell lung cancer. Some clones are missing from TCRdb's copy, which holds only in-frame ones; the method was immunoSEQ multiplex PCR. The sample lists fewer than 100,000 clones, roughly 87% occurring once. The specimen was peripheral blood, collected before any cancer treatment. Receptors originate from a man aged 40 to 70 with stage I squamous cell lung carcinoma.

This chain connects TRBV6-5 to TRBJ2-2; no reliable D call. V lost 2 bases to trimming and J lost 9 bases, with 10 bases between them. Germline lookup yields CDR1 MNHEY and CDR2 SVGAGI. The CDR3 is 13 amino acids. The CDR3 bases are TGTGCCAGCAGTTACCCCCAGGCCCGGGAGCTGTTTTTT. Translated, it gives CASSYPQARELFF.

The chain uses TRBV7-2 and TRBJ1-1; maybe TRBD1 (6 bases). V was pared by 5 bases and J by 11 bases, with 15 bases between. Per the germline V gene, CDR1 is SGHTA and CDR2 is FQGNSA. This CDR3 is built from 12 residues. For the CDR3, the DNA is TGTGCCAGCAGCGGAGACAGGCGCGGGGCTTTCTTT. Translated, it gives CASSGDRRGAFF.

This clone was observed a single time. This chain connects TRBV5-6 to TRBJ1-6; D is uncertain. The CDR3 has 14 amino acids. The V end lost 0 bases, the J end lost 7 bases, and 8 bases lay between the germline ends. Per germline, CDR1 SGHDT and CDR2 YYEEEE. The CDR3 is CASSLGSTNSPLHF. For the CDR3, the DNA is TGTGCCAGCAGCTTGGGCAGTACAAATTCACCCCTCCACTTT. Variable domain in full (rest from reference TRBV5-6 and TRBJ1-6): DAGVTQSPTHLIKTRGQQVTLRCSPKSGHDTVSWYQQALGQGPQFIFQYYEEEERQRGNFPDRFSGHQFPNYSSELNVNALLLGDSALYLCASSLGSTNSPLHFGNGTRLTVT.

This chain joins TRBV6-1 and TRBJ2-7; 8 positions match TRBD1. The CDR3 extends over 14 amino acids. The trim removed 3 bases at V and 4 bases at J, leaving 5 bases unmatched. CDR1 is MNHNS, CDR2 SASEGT, per germline. CDR3 in amino acids: CASSDQGAGYEQYF. The CDR3 coding sequence is TGTGCCAGCAGTGACCAGGGGGCGGGGTACGAGCAGTACTTC.

The chain has TRBV5-1 and TRBJ2-3; D is unclear. CDR3 size: 14 residues. V was clipped by 4 bases and J by 4 bases, with 13 bases between them. CDR1 is SGHRS and CDR2 is YFSETQ in the germline V gene. Here the CDR3 reads CASSPSLAADTQYF. CDR3 sequence (DNA): TGCGCCAGCAGCCCTTCTCTCGCGGCAGATACGCAGTATTTT.

The chain joins TRBV2 to TRBJ1-5; 11 positions match TRBD1. With V trimmed by 5 bases and J by 10 bases, 10 bases remained unmatched. CDR1 is SNHLY and CDR2 is FYNNEI in the germline V gene. This CDR3 contains 15 residues. Written as DNA, the CDR3 is TGTGCCAGCAGTTTGCCAGGACAGGGGGCGAGTCCCCAGCATTTT. Translation gives CASSLPGQGASPQHF.

This clone was recorded only once. The chain recombines TRBV18 with TRBJ1-5, with 7 bases that match TRBD1. The trim removed 1 base at V and 3 bases at J, leaving 3 bases unmatched. Germline-derived CDR1 and CDR2 are KGHSH and LQKENI. This CDR3 contains 15 residues. This CDR3 reads CASSPQGAVNQPQHF. As DNA, the CDR3 is TGTGCCAGCTCACCACAGGGGGCAGTCAATCAGCCCCAGCATTTT.

The gene calls are TRBV5-6 and TRBJ2-5; D ambiguous. From germline, CDR1 is SGHDT and CDR2 YYEEEE. V gave up 0 bases and J gave up 5 bases, with 14 bases separating them. CDR3 length: 15 residues. CDR3 region: CASSLGGQGIETQYF. The CDR3 coding sequence is TGTGCCAGCAGCTTGGGTGGTCAAGGGATTGAGACCCAGTACTTC.

The chain links TRBV29-1 to TRBJ2-5; D unclear. CDR1 is SQVTM, CDR2 ANQGSEA, per germline. There are 12 residues in the CDR3. For the CDR3, the DNA is TGCAGTGCCGCAGGACCCCAAGAGACCCAGTACTTC. This encodes CSAAGPQETQYF.

The V call is TRBV7-2, the J call TRBJ1-4, with D unresolved. Germline V lookup: CDR1 SGHTA, CDR2 FQGNSA. The CDR3 is 15 residues long. The V and J ends lost 6 bases and 5 bases respectively, with 16 bases between them. The CDR3 loop is CASSSRGRTNEKLFF. The CDR3 coding sequence is TGTGCCAGCAGTTCTAGAGGCAGGACGAATGAAAAACTGTTTTTT.

This clone has just a few counts. The rearrangement uses TRBV6-1 and TRBJ2-7; TRBD1 is a possible D gene (6 bases). The CDR3 runs 14 residues. V was clipped by 6 bases and J by 6 bases, with 18 bases between them. Germline V gives CDR1 MNHNS, CDR2 SASEGT. This CDR3 reads CASSVDRSGGEQYF. Here the CDR3 DNA reads TGTGCCAGCAGCGTTGACAGGTCAGGAGGCGAGCAGTACTTC.

CDR3 in DNA: TGTGCCAGCAGCTTTGGGACAGGCCCCTACGAGCAGTACTTC. It translates to CASSFGTGPYEQYF. This chain links TRBV7-9 with TRBJ2-7; 8 nucleotides match TRBD1. This CDR3 has 14 residues. Germline CDR1 is SEHNR and CDR2 is FQNEAQ (reference sequence). V dropped 3 bases and J dropped 2; count of bases not matched to a gene: 3.

This chain joins TRBV5-1 and TRBJ2-1; D ambiguous. Between the trimmed V and J ends, which lost 4 bases and 9 bases, there was a span of 11 bases. Germline V gene data show CDR1 as SGHRS and CDR2 as YFSETQ. The CDR3 length is 12 residues. The CDR3 loop reads CASSLQSVEQFF. In DNA, the CDR3 is TGCGCCAGCAGCCTACAGTCGGTTGAGCAGTTCTTC.

This chain links TRBV27 with TRBJ1-2; D ambiguous. The CDR3 totals 13 residues. Germline assignment: CDR1 MNHEY and CDR2 SMNVEV (reference sequence). The V end lost 3 bases, the J end lost 8 bases, and 13 bases lay between the germline ends. CDR3 sequence reads: CASSFKSLRGYTF. The CDR3 nucleotides read TGTGCCAGCAGTTTCAAATCTCTGAGGGGCTACACCTTC.

The chain links TRBV5-4 to TRBJ1-4; 7 nucleotides agree with TRBD1. This CDR3 region has 17 residues. Germline V CDR1 and CDR2: SGHNT, YYREEE (reference sequence). V lost 0 bases, J lost 6 bases, and 11 bases stayed unmatched. CDR3: CASSLGQGIGSDEKLFF. Here the CDR3 DNA reads TGTGCCAGCAGCTTGGGACAGGGAATTGGGAGTGATGAAAAACTGTTTTTT.

This chain links TRBV4-1 with TRBJ2-5, with D possibly TRBD1 on 5 matching bases. Between the trimmed V and J ends, which lost 3 bases and 5 bases, there was a span of 22 bases. Per germline, CDR1 MGHRA and CDR2 YSYEKL. This CDR3 has 17 amino acids. The CDR3 sequence: CASSQKMGRESRETQYF. CDR3 sequence (DNA): TGCGCCAGCAGCCAGAAGATGGGCAGGGAAAGTCGGGAGACCCAGTACTTC.

The chain uses TRBV6-5 and TRBJ1-1; no clear D. In germline, CDR1 is MNHEY, CDR2 SVGAGI. The CDR3 runs 14 residues. Between the trimmed V and J ends, which lost 6 bases and 4 bases, there was a span of 15 bases. The DNA for the CDR3 is TGTGCCAGCAGCTTAATAGGTGGGAGCACTGAAGCTTTCTTT. Amino acids: CASSLIGGSTEAFF.

V usage is TRBV18 and J usage is TRBJ1-5; D is ambiguous. The germline gives CDR1 KGHSH, CDR2 LQKENI. The V end lost 2 bases, the J end lost 5 bases, and 13 bases lay between the germline ends. This CDR3 spans 15 amino acids. The CDR3 here is CASSPLGEVDQPQHF. DNA of the CDR3: TGTGCCAGCTCACCATTGGGAGAAGTTGATCAGCCCCAGCATTTT.

The rearrangement uses TRBV5-4 and TRBJ2-5, with TRBD2 as a possible D gene (6 bases). This CDR3 spans 16 amino acids. CDR1 is SGHNT, CDR2 YYREEE, per germline (reference sequence). The V end was cut by 1 base, the J end by 2 bases, with 15 bases between. In DNA form, the CDR3 reads TGTGCCAGCAGCTTGTTGGGTAGACTAGGACAAGAGACCCAGTACTTC. Its translation: CASSLLGRLGQETQYF.

V and J are TRBV6-5 and TRBJ1-4, with D unclear. Germline CDR1 and CDR2: MNHEY and SVGAGI. Deletions cut 2 bases from V and 8 bases from J, with 15 bases between. The CDR3 runs to 15 residues. CDR3 sequence: CASSYLFVEREKLFF. The CDR3 nucleotides read TGTGCCAGCAGTTACCTTTTCGTGGAGAGGGAAAAACTGTTTTTT.

This sequence joins TRBV6-6 and TRBJ1-1; D is undetermined. The germline V gene encodes CDR1 MNHNY and CDR2 SVGAGI (reference sequence). The CDR3 length is 14 residues. Trimming cost V 5 bases and J 0 bases, with 10 bases left between them. CDR3 bases: TGTGCCAGCAGTCGGGAAACCCTGAACACTGAAGCTTTCTTT. Its protein product is CASSRETLNTEAFF.

The rearrangement joins TRBV11-2 to TRBJ1-2; D is unresolved. This CDR3 has 14 amino acids. The V gene's germline CDR1 is SGHAT and CDR2 FQNNGV. The germline V and J ends were trimmed by 5 bases and 8 bases, with 18 bases remaining between them. CDR3 DNA sequence: TGTGCCAGCAGCCCGCGTTCGGTGAGGAACGGCTACACCTTC. Its protein is CASSPRSVRNGYTF.